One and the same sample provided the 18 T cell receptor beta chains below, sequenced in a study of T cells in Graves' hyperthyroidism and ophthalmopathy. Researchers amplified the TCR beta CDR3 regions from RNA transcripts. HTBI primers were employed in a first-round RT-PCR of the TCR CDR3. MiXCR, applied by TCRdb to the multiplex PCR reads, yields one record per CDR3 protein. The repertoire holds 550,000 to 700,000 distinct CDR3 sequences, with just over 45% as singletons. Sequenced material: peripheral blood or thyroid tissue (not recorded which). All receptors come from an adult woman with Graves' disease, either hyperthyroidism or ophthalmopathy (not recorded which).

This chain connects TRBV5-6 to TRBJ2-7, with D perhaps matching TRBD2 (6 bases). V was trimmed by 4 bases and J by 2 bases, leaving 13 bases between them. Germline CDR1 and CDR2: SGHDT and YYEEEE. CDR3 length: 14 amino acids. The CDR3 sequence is CASSTAGPPYEQYF. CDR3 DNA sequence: TGTGCCAGCAGCACGGCGGGACCTCCCTACGAGCAGTACTTC.

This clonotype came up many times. In DNA, the CDR3 is TGTGCCAGCAGCCAAGTCCTCAGGGGCACTGAAGCTTTCTTT. It is translated as CASSQVLRGTEAFF. The rearrangement links TRBV14 to TRBJ1-1; tentative D call: TRBD1 (6 bases). The CDR3 has 14 amino acids. V dropped 1 base and J dropped 4 bases, with 10 bases sitting between them. Germline lookup yields CDR1 SGHDN and CDR2 FVKESK.

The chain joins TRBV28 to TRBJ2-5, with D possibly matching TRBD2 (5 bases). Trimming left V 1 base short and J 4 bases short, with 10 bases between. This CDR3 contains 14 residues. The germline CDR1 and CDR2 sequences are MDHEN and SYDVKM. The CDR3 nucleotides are TGTGCCAGCAGTTTATACCCGGCGGGAGAGACCCAGTACTTC. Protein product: CASSLYPAGETQYF.

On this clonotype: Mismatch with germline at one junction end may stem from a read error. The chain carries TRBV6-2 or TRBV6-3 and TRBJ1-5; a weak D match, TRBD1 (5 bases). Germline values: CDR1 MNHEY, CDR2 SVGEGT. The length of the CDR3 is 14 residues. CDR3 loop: CASSSARANQPPHF. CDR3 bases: TGTGCCAGCTCCTCTGCCAGGGCTAATCAGCCCCCGCATTTT.

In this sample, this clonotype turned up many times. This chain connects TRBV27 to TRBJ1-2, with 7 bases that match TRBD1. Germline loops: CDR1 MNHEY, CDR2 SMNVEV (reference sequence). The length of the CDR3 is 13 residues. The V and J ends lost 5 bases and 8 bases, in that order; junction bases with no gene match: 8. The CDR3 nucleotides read TGTGCCAGCAGTCTATACAGGGGCGAGGGCTACACCTTC. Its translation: CASSLYRGEGYTF.

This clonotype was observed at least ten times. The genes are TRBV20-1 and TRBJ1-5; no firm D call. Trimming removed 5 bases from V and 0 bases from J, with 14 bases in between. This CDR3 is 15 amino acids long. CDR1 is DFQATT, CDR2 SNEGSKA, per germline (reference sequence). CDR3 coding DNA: TGCAGTGCTCTAACCGCAGGTTATAGCAATCAGCCCCAGCATTTT. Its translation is CSALTAGYSNQPQHF.

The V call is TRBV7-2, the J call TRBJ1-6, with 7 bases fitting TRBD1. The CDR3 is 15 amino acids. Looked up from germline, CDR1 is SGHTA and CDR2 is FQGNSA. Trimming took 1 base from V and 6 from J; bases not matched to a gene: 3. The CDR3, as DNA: TGTGCCAGCAGCTTAGGACAGGGTGGTAATTCACCCCTCCACTTT. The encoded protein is CASSLGQGGNSPLHF.

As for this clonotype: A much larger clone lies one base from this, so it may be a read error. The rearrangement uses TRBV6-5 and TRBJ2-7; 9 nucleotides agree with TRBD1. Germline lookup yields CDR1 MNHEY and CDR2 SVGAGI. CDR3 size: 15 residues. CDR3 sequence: CAGSYSTGGSYEQYF. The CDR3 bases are TGTGCCGGCAGTTACTCGACAGGGGGCTCCTACGAGCAGTACTTC.

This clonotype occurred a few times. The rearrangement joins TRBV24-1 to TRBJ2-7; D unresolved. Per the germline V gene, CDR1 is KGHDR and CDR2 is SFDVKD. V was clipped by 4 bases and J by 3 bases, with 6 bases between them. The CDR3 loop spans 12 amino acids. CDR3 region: CATSDTDYEQYF. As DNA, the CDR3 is TGTGCCACCAGTGACACGGACTACGAGCAGTACTTC.

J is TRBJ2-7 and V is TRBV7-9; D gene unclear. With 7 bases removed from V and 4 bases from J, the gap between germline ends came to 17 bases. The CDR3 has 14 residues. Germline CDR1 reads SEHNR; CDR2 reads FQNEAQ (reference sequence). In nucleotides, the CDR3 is TGTGCCAGCACCCGTGAAGGGCCCTTATACGAGCAGTACTTC. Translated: CASTREGPLYEQYF. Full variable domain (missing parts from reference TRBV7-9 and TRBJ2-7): DTGVSQNPRHKITKRGQNVTFRCDPISEHNRLYWYRQTLGQGPEFLTYFQNEAQLEKSRLLSDRFSAERPKGSFSTLEIQRTEQGDSAMYLCASTREGPLYEQYFGPGTRLTVT.

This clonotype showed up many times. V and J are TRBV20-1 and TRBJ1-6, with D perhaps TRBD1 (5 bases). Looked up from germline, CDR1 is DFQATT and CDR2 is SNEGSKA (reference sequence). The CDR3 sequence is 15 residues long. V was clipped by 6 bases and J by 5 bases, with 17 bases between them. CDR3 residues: CSANSRLGDNSPLHF. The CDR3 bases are TGCAGTGCCAATAGCCGGCTGGGGGATAATTCACCCCTCCACTTT.

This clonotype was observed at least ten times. DNA for the CDR3: TGTGCCAGTAGTATCCTCGGGACAGGGTACGAAAAACTGTTTTTT. As protein: CASSILGTGYEKLFF. V is TRBV19 and J is TRBJ1-4; 9 positions match TRBD1. The germline CDR1 and CDR2 sequences are LNHDA and SQIVND (reference sequence). The CDR3 is made up of 15 amino acids. The J segment lost 8 bases and the V segment lost 3 bases, leaving 7 bases of the junction unmatched.

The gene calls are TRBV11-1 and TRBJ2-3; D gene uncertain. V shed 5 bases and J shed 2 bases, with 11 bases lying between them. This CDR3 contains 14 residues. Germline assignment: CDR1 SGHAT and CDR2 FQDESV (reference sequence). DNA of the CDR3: TGTGCCAGCAGCCCCAGACCATACACAGATACGCAGTATTTT. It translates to CASSPRPYTDTQYF.

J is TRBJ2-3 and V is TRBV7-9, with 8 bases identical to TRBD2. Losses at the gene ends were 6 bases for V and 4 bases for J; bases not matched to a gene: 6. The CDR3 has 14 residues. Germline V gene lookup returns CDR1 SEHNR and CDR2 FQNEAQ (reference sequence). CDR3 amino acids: CASSSGLASDTQYF. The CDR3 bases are TGTGCCAGCAGTTCCGGACTAGCCTCAGATACGCAGTATTTT.

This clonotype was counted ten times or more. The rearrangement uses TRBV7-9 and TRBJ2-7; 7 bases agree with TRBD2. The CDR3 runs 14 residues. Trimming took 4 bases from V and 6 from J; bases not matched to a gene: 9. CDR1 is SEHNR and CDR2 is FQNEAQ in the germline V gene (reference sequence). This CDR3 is CASSYKGGLGEQYF. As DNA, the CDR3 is TGTGCCAGCAGCTACAAGGGAGGACTAGGCGAGCAGTACTTC.

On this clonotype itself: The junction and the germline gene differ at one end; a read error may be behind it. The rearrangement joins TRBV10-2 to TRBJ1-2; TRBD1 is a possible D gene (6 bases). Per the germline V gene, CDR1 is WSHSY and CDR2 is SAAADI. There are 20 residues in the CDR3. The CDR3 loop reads CTSSDLARSYPEGEDYGYTF. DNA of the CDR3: TGCACCAGCAGCGATCTCGCCCGCAGTTACCCGGAGGGGGAGGACTATGGCTACACCTTC.

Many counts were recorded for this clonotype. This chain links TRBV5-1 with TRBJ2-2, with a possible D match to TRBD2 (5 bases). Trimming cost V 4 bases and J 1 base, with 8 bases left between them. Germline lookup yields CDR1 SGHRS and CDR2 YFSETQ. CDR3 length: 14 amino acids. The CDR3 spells CASSNSENTGELFF. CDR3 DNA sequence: TGCGCCAGCAGCAATAGCGAGAACACCGGGGAGCTGTTTTTT.

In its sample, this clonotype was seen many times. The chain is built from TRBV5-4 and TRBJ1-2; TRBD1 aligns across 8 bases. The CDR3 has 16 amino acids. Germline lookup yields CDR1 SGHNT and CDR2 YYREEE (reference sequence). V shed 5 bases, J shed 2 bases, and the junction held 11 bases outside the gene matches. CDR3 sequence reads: CASRTDRDRTNYGYTF. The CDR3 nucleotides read TGTGCCAGCAGGACTGATAGGGACAGGACCAACTATGGCTACACCTTC.